This T cell receptor beta chain was documented in a study of beta chain features in type 1 diabetes. Findings and caveats of the study: Shorter templates may be favored by PCR, equally so in patients and controls.

Deletions cut 3 bases from V and 8 bases from J, with 13 bases between. The germline CDR1 and CDR2 sequences are MDHEN and SYDVKM. The CDR3 loop spans 13 amino acids. Expressed TCRB transcripts were sequenced because the entire RNA isolate underwent reverse transcription. Measured with immunoSEQ multiplex PCR; TCRdb has only the in-frame clones, and not every one. Here the sample spans about 230,000 clones, around 9.6% being singletons. This clone was seen a handful of times. Its antigen is not known. Sequencing was performed on naive CD4+ T cells from blood. The rearrangement links TRBV28 to TRBJ1-2; no definite D call. This TCR derives from a woman aged 18-29 years in good health. The CDR3 spells CASSLIQPAGYTF. For the CDR3, the DNA is TGTGCCAGCAGTTTGATACAGCCGGCCGGCTACACCTTC.